This T cell receptor (beta chain) stems from a study of blood T cell repertoires in COVID-19. Clones were sequenced by immunoSEQ multiplex PCR, and TCRdb holds only the in-frame ones, with some missing. The sample consists of under 80,000 clones, 70% to 80% of them appearing once. Trimming stripped 3 bases from V and 1 base from J, with 16 bases between. The germline V gene encodes CDR1 SGHTA and CDR2 FQGNSA. The CDR3 covers 17 residues. The TCR sequence derives from a man older than 75 with active or convalescent COVID-19. The chain links TRBV7-2 to TRBJ2-4; D is possibly TRBD2 (7 bases). Sequencing was done on a sample of peripheral blood. CDR3 in DNA: TGTGCCAGCAGCTTTTCGGGCGGGGGCGCGGCCAAAAACATTCAGTACTTC. Encoded protein: CASSFSGGGAAKNIQYF.